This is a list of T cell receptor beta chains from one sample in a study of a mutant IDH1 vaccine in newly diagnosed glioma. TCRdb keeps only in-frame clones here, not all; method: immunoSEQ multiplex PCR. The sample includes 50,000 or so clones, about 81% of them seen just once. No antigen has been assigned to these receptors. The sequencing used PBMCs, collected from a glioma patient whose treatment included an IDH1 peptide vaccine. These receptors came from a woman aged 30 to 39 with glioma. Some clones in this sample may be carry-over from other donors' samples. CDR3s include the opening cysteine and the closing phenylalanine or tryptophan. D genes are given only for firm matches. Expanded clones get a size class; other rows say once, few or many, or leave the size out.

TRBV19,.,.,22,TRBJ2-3,TGTGCCAGTAGTAGATCGTTGGGCCACTTCCTGGAAGGGAGCCGGGGCACAGATACGCAGTATTTT,CASSRSLGHFLEGSRGTDTQYF
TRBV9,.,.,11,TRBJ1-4,TGTGCCAGCAGCTCGGGGGCGAAACTGTTTTTT,CASSSGAKLFF
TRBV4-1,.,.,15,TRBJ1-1,TGCGCCAGCAGCTTCCGCCGGATTAGGGGAACTGAAGCTTTCTTT,CASSFRRIRGTEAFF
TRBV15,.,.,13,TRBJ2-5,TGTGCCACCAGCACACAGGGCGTGGAGACCCAGTACTTC,CATSTQGVETQYF
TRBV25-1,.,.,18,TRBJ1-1,TGTGCCAGCCACGATGGAGCAGTCGTACGGGGGGGGGACACTGAAGCTTTCTTT,CASHDGAVVRGGDTEAFF
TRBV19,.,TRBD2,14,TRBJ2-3,TGTGCCAGTACGCAAGCGGGAGTAACAGATACGCAGTATTTT,CASTQAGVTDTQYF
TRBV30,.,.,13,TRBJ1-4,TGTGCCTCTAAAACATGGGAGGTTGAAAAACTGTTTTTT,CASKTWEVEKLFF
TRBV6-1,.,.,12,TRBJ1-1,TGTGCCAGCAGTGCATCGGGCACTGAAGCTTTCTTT,CASSASGTEAFF
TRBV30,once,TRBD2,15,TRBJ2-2,TGTGCCTGGAGCAGACTAGCGGGAAACACCGGGGAGCTGTTTTTT,CAWSRLAGNTGELFF
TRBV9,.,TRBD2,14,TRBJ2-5,TGTGCCAGCAGCGCCTTAGCGGGGGGGGAGACCCAGTACTTC,CASSALAGGETQYF
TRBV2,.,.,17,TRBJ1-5,TGTGCCAGCAGTGTAAAGGGGGGCGTTTATAGCAATCAGCCCCAGCATTTT,CASSVKGGVYSNQPQHF
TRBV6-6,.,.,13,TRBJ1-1,TGTGCCAGCAGGGAAAAATCGAGGTCTGAAGCTTTCTTT,CASREKSRSEAFF
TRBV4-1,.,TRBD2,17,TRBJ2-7,TGCGCCAGCAGCCAAGGATCTAGCGGGGGTTTCTCCTACGAGCAGTACTTC,CASSQGSSGGFSYEQYF
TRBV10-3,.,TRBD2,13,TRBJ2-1,TGTGCCATCAAGGCGGGAGGAGGGAATGAGCAGTTCTTC,CAIKAGGGNEQFF
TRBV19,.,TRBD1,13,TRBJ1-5,TGTGCCAGTAGTCCTCCCCTTGGGACAGGGAGATGGTTT,CASSPPLGTGRWF
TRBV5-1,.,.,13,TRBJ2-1,TGCGCCAGCACCAGGGTACCCTACAATGAGCAGTTCTTC,CASTRVPYNEQFF
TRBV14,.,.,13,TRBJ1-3,TGTGCCAGCAGCCAGGTCCGAGGAAACACCATATATTTT,CASSQVRGNTIYF
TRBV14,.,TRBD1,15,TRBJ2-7,TGTGCCAGCAGCCAATACCGGGACAGGGCCTACGAGCAGTACTTC,CASSQYRDRAYEQYF
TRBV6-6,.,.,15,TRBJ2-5,TGTGCCAGCAGTTACCCCCAACGGGATGGGGAGACCCAGTACTTC,CASSYPQRDGETQYF
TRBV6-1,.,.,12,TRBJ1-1,TGTGCCAGTCGCGTGGCGTGGACTGAAGCTTTCTTT,CASRVAWTEAFF
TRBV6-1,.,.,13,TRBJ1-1,TGTGCCAGCAGTGAAGGCAGGGTCACTGAAGCTTTCTTT,CASSEGRVTEAFF
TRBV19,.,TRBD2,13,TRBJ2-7,TGTGCCAGTAGTGTAGCGGGAGGTCGCGAGCAGTACTTC,CASSVAGGREQYF
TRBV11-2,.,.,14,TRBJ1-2,TGTGCCAGCAGCTTAGGCGCCAGCGCCTATGGCTACACCTTC,CASSLGASAYGYTF
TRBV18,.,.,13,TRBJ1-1,TGTGCCAGCTCGCAAGACAGGAACACTGAAGCTTTCTTT,CASSQDRNTEAFF
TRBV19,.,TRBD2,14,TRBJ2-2,TGTGCCACTTCTAGCGGGAGTAACACCGGGGAGCTGTTTTTT,CATSSGSNTGELFF
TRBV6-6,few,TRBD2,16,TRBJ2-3,TGTGCCAGCAGTTATGGACTAGCGGGAGGGGCAGATACGCAGTATTTT,CASSYGLAGGADTQYF
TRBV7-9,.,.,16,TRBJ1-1,TGTGCCAGCAGCTTATTGGGGGTACTTGGAAACACTGAAGCTTTCTTT,CASSLLGVLGNTEAFF
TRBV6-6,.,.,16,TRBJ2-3,TGTGCCAGCACTCCAAAGCGGGTCCCTAGCACAGATACGCAGTATTTT,CASTPKRVPSTDTQYF
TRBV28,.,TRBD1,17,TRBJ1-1,TGTGCCAGCAGTTTAACCTTTGGGACAGGGAGCTCCACTGAAGCTTTCTTT,CASSLTFGTGSSTEAFF
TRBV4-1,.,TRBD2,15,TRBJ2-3,TGCGCCAGCAGCCAAAGCGGGAGGGCCGTAGATACGCAGTATTTT,CASSQSGRAVDTQYF
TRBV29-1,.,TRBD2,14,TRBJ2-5,TGCAGCGTTGAACTAGCGGGAGAACAAGAGACCCAGTACTTC,CSVELAGEQETQYF
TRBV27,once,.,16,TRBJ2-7,TGTGCCAGCAGTTTATCGACGGGAGAGTTCCCCTACGAGCAGTACTTC,CASSLSTGEFPYEQYF
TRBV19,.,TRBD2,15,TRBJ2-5,TGTGCCAGTAGTATTGCGGGGGGATCCGGGGAGACCCAGTACTTC,CASSIAGGSGETQYF
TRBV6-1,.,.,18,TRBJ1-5,TGTGCCAGCAGTGAAATCAAAAGGACCCGGGGGAGCAATCAGCCCCAGCATTTT,CASSEIKRTRGSNQPQHF
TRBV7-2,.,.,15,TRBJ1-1,TGTGCCAGCAGCTTACTGGGCAGCCTGAACACTGAAGCTTTCTTT,CASSLLGSLNTEAFF
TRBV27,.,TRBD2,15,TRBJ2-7,TGTGCCAGCAGTTTACGCGGGGGGGCCTCCTACGAGCAGTACTTC,CASSLRGGASYEQYF
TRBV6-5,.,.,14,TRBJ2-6,TGTGCCAGCAGGGGACTCTCTGGGGCCAACGTCCTGACTTTC,CASRGLSGANVLTF
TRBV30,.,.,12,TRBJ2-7,TGTGCCTGGACGGAAGTGGACTACGAGCAGTACTTC,CAWTEVDYEQYF
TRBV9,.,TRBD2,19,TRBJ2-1,TGTGCCAGCAGCCGACGATCCCTTGGGGGACTAGCGGGAAACAATGAGCAGTTCTTC,CASSRRSLGGLAGNNEQFF
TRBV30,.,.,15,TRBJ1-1,TGTGCCTGGAGTGTTAGTGGGCGAGGGAACACTGAAGCTTTCTTT,CAWSVSGRGNTEAFF
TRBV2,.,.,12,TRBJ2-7,TGTGCCAGCAGTGAAGCCTTTAGGGAGCAGTACTTC,CASSEAFREQYF
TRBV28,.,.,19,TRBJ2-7,TGTGCCAGCAGTTCCTCAGTTTGGAGTAGCGGAGGCCCTTACTACGAGCAGTACTTC,CASSSSVWSSGGPYYEQYF
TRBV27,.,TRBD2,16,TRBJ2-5,TGTGCCAGCAGTCCCCGGGGGGGGCGGATAGGAGAGACCCAGTACTTC,CASSPRGGRIGETQYF
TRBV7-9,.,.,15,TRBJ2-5,TGTGCCAGCACCGTAACACGATTCGGCCAAGAGACCCAGTACTTC,CASTVTRFGQETQYF
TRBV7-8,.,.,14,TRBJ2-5,TGTGCCAGCAGCTTAGGACAGATCCAAGAGACCCAGTACTTC,CASSLGQIQETQYF
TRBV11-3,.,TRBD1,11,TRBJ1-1,TGTGCCAGCAGCAGGGACAGGGTAGCTTTCTTT,CASSRDRVAFF
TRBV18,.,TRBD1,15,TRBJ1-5,TGTGCCAGCTCACAAGGACAGGGAGGCAATCAGCCCCAGCATTTT,CASSQGQGGNQPQHF
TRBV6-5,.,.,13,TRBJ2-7,TGTGCCAGCAGTTACTCGATTAGTGGAGAGCAGTACTTC,CASSYSISGEQYF
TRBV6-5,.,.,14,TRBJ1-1,TGTGCCAGCAGTTATTATGGTGGGAACACTGAAGCTTTCTTT,CASSYYGGNTEAFF
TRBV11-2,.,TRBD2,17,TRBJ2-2,TGTGCCAGCAGCTTACTCCTAGCGGGTGCGAACACCGGGGAGCTGTTTTTT,CASSLLLAGANTGELFF
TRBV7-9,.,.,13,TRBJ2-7,TGTGCCAGCAGCTTAGCGTGGGCCTACGAGCAGTACTTC,CASSLAWAYEQYF
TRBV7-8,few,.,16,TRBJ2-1,TGTGCCAGCAGACGAGGGAGGGGGAGAATACTAGATGAGCAGTTCTTC,CASRRGRGRILDEQFF
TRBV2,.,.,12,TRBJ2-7,TGTGCCAGCCAAATGATAGCCCTACAGCAGTACTTC,CASQMIALQQYF
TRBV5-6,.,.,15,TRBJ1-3,TGTGCCAGCAGCTTCGGAGGGACTGGTGGAAACACCATATATTTT,CASSFGGTGGNTIYF